In its sample, the clone carrying this T cell receptor (beta chain) was seen a few times. Its antigen is as yet unknown. The source of the sample is a study of CD8 T cells in ankylosing spondylitis. Study results and caveats: Certain motif variants had earlier appeared in reactive arthritis synovial fluid and blood. As reported, disease-linked clones showed significant enrichment in matched ankylosing spondylitis synovial fluid. Disease-linked clones, CD8+, were relatively rare in peripheral blood. A motif in TCR beta, a set of eight highly homologous variants, appeared characteristic of ankylosing spondylitis blood.

TCRdb redid the calling of the 5' RACE reads with MiXCR, one entry per CDR3 protein. The sample records roughly 230,000 distinct CDR3 sequences, 18% being singletons. The CDR3 sequence is 13 residues long. V dropped 6 bases and J dropped 4 bases, with 12 bases sitting between them. This TCR was recovered from a male donor with ankylosing spondylitis or in good health (not recorded which). This chain connects TRBV12-3 or TRBV12-4 to TRBJ2-5; maybe TRBD2 (6 bases). Sample: blood, either unsorted or a sorted T cell fraction (not recorded which). For the CDR3, the DNA is TGTGCCAGCAGCCCCGTCGGGAGAGAGACCCAGTACTTC. It encodes CASSPVGRETQYF.